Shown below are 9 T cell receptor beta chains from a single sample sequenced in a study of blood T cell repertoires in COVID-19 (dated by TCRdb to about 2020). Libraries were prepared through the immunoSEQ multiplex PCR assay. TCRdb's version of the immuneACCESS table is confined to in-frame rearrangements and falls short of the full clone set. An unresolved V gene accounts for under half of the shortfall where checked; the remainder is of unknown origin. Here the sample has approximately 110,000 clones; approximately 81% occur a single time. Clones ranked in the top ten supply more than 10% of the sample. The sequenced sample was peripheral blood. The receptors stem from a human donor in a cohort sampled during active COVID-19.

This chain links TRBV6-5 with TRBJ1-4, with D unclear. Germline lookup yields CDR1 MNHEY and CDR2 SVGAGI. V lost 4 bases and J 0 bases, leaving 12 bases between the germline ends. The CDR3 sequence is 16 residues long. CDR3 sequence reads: CASSSQFVATNEKLFF. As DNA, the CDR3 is TGTGCCAGCAGTTCGCAGTTCGTTGCAACTAATGAAAAACTGTTTTTT.

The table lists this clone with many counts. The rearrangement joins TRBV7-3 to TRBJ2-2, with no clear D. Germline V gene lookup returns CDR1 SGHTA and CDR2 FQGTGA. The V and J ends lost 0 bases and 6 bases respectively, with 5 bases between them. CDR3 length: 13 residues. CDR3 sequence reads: CASSLTGSGELFF. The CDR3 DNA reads TGTGCCAGCAGCTTAACGGGCTCCGGGGAGCTGTTTTTT.

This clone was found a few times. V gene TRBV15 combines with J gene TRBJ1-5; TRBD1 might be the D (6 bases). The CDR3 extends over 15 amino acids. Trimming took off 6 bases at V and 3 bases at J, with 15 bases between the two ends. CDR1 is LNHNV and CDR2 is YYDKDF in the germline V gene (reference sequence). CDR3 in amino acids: CATRLTGSNNQPQHF. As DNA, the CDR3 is TGTGCCACCAGACTAACAGGGTCTAACAATCAGCCCCAGCATTTT.

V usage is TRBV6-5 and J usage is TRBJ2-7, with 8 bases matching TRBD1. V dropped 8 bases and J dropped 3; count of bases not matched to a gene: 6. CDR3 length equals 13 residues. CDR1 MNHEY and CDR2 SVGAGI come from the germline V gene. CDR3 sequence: CASEGTGFYEQYF. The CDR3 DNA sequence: TGTGCCAGCGAGGGGACAGGCTTCTACGAGCAGTACTTC.

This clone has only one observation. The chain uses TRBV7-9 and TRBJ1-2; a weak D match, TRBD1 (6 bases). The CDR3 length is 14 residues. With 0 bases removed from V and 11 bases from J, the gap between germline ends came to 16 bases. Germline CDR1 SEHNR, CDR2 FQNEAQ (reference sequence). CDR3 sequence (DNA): TGTGCCAGCAGCTTAGCAGCCGGGACACCAGGATACACCTTC. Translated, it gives CASSLAAGTPGYTF.

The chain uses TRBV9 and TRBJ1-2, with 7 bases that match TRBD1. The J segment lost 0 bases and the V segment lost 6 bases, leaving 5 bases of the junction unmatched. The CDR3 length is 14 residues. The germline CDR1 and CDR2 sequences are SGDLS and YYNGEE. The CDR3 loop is CASTPGTANYGYTF. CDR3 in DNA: TGTGCCAGCACCCCCGGGACAGCTAACTATGGCTACACCTTC.

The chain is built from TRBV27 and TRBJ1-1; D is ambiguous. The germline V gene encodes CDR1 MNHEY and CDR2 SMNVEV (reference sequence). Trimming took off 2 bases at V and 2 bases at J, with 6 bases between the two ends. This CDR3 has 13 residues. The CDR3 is CASSLVRNTEAFF. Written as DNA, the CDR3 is TGTGCCAGCAGTTTAGTTAGAAACACTGAAGCTTTCTTT.

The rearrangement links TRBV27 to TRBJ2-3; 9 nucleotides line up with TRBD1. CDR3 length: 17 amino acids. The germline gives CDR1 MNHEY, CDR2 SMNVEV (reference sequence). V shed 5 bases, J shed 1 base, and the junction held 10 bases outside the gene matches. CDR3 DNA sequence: TGTGCCAGCAGTACCCTGGACAGGGGAAAGGGCACAGATACGCAGTATTTT. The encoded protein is CASSTLDRGKGTDTQYF.

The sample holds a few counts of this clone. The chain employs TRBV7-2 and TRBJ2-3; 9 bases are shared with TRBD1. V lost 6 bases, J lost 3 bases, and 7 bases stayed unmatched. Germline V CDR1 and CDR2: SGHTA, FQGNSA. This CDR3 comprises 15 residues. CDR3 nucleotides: TGTGCCAGCAGGCCGGACAGGGGTCATACAGATACGCAGTATTTT. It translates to CASRPDRGHTDTQYF.